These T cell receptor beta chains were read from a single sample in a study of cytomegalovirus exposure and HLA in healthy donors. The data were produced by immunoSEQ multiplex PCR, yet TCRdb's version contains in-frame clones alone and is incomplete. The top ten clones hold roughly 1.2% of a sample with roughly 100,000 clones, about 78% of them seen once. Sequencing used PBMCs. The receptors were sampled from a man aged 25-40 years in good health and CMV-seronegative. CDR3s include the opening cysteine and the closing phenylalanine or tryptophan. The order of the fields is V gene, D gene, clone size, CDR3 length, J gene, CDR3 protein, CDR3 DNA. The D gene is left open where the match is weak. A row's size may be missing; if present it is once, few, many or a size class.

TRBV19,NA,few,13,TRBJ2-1,CASSSASSIKQFF,TGTGCCAGTAGTTCCGCTAGCTCTATCAAGCAGTTCTTC
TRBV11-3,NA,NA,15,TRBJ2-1,CASSRTTGPRVEQFF,TGTGCCAGCAGCCGAACAACAGGGCCTAGAGTTGAGCAGTTCTTC
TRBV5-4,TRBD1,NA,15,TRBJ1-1,CASSRTGQGNTEAFF,TGTGCCAGCAGCAGAACGGGACAGGGTAACACTGAAGCTTTCTTT
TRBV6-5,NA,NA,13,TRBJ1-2,CASSYGSRDGYTF,TGTGCCAGCAGTTACGGCAGTCGGGATGGCTACACCTTC
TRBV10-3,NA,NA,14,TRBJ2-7,CAIRGAGTYYEQYF,TGTGCCATCAGGGGAGCGGGGACATACTACGAGCAGTACTTC
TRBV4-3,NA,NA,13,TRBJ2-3,CASSQDSTDTQYF,TGCGCCAGCAGCCAGGACTCCACAGATACGCAGTATTTT
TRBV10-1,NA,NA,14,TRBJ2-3,CASSDGQSTDTQYF,TGCGCCAGCAGTGATGGACAGTCCACAGATACGCAGTATTTT
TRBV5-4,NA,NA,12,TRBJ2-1,CASSFPREEQFF,TGTGCCAGCAGCTTCCCCCGGGAAGAGCAGTTCTTC
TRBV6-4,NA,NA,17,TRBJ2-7,CASSPFGERRSSYEQYF,TGTGCCAGCAGTCCCTTTGGGGAGCGGCGCAGCTCCTACGAGCAGTACTTC
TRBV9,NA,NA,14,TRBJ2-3,CASSVTSIPDTQYF,TGTGCCAGCAGCGTTACTAGCATCCCAGATACGCAGTATTTT
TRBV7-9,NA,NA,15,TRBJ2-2,CASSLDGTNTGELFF,TGTGCCAGCAGCTTAGACGGTACGAACACCGGGGAGCTGTTTTTT
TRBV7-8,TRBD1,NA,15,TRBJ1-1,CASSLDSRGLVEAFF,TGTGCCAGCAGCTTAGATTCCAGGGGGCTTGTTGAAGCTTTCTTT
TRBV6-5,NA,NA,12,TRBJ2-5,CASSYDRETQYF,TGTGCCAGTAGTTACGACAGAGAGACCCAGTACTTC
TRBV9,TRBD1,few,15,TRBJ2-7,CASSVAETGGNEQYF,TGTGCCAGCAGCGTAGCGGAGACAGGGGGCAACGAGCAGTACTTC
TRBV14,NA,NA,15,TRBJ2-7,CASSQEPDTEYEQYF,TGTGCCAGCAGCCAAGAACCGGACACAGAGTACGAGCAGTACTTC
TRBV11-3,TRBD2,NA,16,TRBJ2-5,CASSLGSRESQETQYF,TGTGCCAGCAGCTTAGGGTCGCGGGAGAGCCAAGAGACCCAGTACTTC
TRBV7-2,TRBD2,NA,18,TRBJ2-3,CASSRYGPSGTSTDTQYF,TGTGCCAGCAGCCGATATGGGCCTAGCGGAACTAGCACAGATACGCAGTATTTT
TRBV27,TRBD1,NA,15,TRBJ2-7,CASSLSWGQVSEQYF,TGTGCCAGCAGTTTATCGTGGGGACAGGTCTCCGAGCAGTACTTC
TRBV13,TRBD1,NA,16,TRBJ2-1,CASSRSRDRLYNEQFF,TGTGCCAGCAGCCGTTCAAGGGACAGGCTCTACAATGAGCAGTTCTTC
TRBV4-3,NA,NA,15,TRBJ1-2,CASSPNTGVIGGYTF,TGCGCCAGCAGCCCAAATACGGGGGTGATCGGTGGCTACACCTTC
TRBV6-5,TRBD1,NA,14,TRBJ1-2,CASRPLTGKVGYTF,TGTGCCAGCAGACCACTGACAGGGAAGGTTGGCTACACCTTC
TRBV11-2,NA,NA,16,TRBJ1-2,CASSQIGVQGPYGYTF,TGTGCCAGCAGTCAAATCGGTGTACAGGGTCCCTATGGCTACACCTTC
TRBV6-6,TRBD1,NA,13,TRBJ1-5,CASTGGPNQPQHF,TGTGCCAGTACAGGGGGACCCAATCAGCCCCAGCATTTT
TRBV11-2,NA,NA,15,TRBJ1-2,CASSESDRQLYGYTF,TGTGCCAGCAGCGAATCAGACAGGCAACTCTATGGCTACACCTTC
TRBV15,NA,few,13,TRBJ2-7,CATSRERSYEQYF,TGTGCCACCAGCAGAGAGCGGTCCTACGAGCAGTACTTC
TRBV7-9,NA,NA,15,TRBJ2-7,CASSPRRGALGEQYF,TGTGCCAGCAGCCCCCGACGGGGGGCGCTGGGAGAGCAGTACTTC
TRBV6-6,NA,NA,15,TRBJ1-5,CASSSTGVLENPQHF,TGTGCCAGCAGTTCGACGGGGGTCCTGGAAAACCCCCAGCATTTT
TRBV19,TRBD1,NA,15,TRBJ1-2,CASSIGQGANYGYTF,TGTGCCAGTAGTATAGGGCAGGGGGCAAACTATGGCTACACCTTC
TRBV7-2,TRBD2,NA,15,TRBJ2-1,CASSETSGRAYEQFF,TGTGCCAGCAGCGAGACTAGCGGGAGGGCCTATGAGCAGTTCTTC
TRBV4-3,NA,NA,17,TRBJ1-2,CASSQVIHGLQGYGYTF,TGCGCCAGCAGCCAAGTCATACACGGTCTCCAGGGGTATGGCTACACCTTC
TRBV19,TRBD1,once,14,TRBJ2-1,CATTSRDSYNEQFF,TGTGCCACTACCTCCCGGGACAGCTACAATGAGCAGTTCTTC
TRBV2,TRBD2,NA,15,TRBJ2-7,CASSEARGGSGEQYF,TGTGCCAGCAGTGAAGCTCGGGGGGGATCCGGGGAGCAGTACTTC
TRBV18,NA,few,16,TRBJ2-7,CASSPKPVRGGGEQYF,TGTGCCAGCTCACCCAAGCCCGTCAGGGGCGGAGGCGAGCAGTACTTC
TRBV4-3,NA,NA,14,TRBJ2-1,CASSQEHRAGEQFF,TGCGCCAGCAGCCAAGAACACAGGGCCGGTGAGCAGTTCTTC
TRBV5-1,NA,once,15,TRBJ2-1,CASSLVIGIYNEQFF,TGCGCCAGCAGCTTGGTTATCGGGATCTACAATGAGCAGTTCTTC
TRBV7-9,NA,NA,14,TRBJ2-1,CASRMGAPLDEQFF,TGTGCCAGCAGGATGGGGGCCCCACTGGATGAGCAGTTCTTC
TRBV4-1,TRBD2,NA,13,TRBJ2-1,CASSAGVSDEQFF,TGCGCCAGCAGCGCGGGAGTTAGCGATGAGCAGTTCTTC
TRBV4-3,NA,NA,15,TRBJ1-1,CASSQGWRENTEAFF,TGCGCCAGCAGCCAAGGGTGGCGGGAGAACACTGAAGCTTTCTTT
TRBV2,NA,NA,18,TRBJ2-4,CASSEALVRAGAKNIQYF,TGTGCCAGCAGTGAAGCACTTGTAAGGGCGGGGGCCAAAAACATTCAGTACTTC
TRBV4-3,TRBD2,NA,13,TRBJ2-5,CASSQEGGETQYF,TGCGCCAGCAGCCAAGAGGGGGGGGAGACCCAGTACTTC
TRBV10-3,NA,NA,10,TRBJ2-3,CAGEVGTQYF,TGTGCCGGGGAGGTAGGTACGCAGTATTTT
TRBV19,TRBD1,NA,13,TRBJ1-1,CASSLDRETEAFF,TGTGCCAGTAGTCTTGACAGGGAGACTGAAGCTTTCTTT
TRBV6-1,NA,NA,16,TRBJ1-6,CASSGARIAGNSPLHF,TGTGCCAGCAGTGGTGCCCGGATAGCGGGTAATTCACCCCTCCACTTT
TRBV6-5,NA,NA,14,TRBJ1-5,CASSYDRGYQPQHF,TGTGCCAGCAGTTACGACCGGGGGTACCAGCCCCAGCATTTT
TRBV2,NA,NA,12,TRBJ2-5,CASNRYQETQYF,TGTGCCAGTAACCGGTACCAAGAGACCCAGTACTTC
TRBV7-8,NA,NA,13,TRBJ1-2,CASSLATVYGYTF,TGTGCCAGCAGCTTAGCTACGGTTTATGGCTACACCTTC
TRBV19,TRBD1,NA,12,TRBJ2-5,CSGGQGGETQYF,TGTTCAGGGGGACAGGGCGGAGAGACCCAGTACTTC
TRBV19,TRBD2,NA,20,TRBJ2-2,CASSKEGLAGGYGGSGELFF,TGTGCCAGTAGTAAGGAGGGACTTGCGGGGGGCTACGGAGGGAGCGGGGAGCTGTTTTTT
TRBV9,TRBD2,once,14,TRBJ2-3,CASSIRTSADTQYF,TGTGCCAGCAGCATCCGGACTAGCGCAGATACGCAGTATTTT